This T cell receptor (beta chain) originates from a study of OX40 agonist ivuxolimab in advanced cancers. Study outcomes and limitations: Clonal expansion by week 6 occurred in CD4+ and CD8+ blood T cells (at 0.1 to 3.0 mg/kg). Some patients without response likewise showed low normalized clonal expansion.

Trimming stripped 3 bases from V and 5 bases from J, with 8 bases between. The CDR3 spans 13 residues. Germline V gives CDR1 LNHDA, CDR2 SQIVND (reference sequence). TCRdb keeps only in-frame clones here, not all; method: immunoSEQ multiplex PCR. The sample contains 45,000 to 55,000 clones, 88% of which appear only once. Note on this clone: Its antigen is undetermined.

This TCR was sampled from an adult with an advanced solid tumor such as melanoma, head and neck, liver or kidney cancer. The material sequenced was CD4+ or CD8+ T cells sorted from blood, taken in a trial of the OX40 agonist ivuxolimab. The V and J genes are TRBV19 and TRBJ1-5; D is unresolved. CDR3 coding DNA: TGTGCCAGTAGTATTGGGAGGTATCAGCCCCAGCATTTT. Translating gives CASSIGRYQPQHF.